These 28 T cell receptor beta chains were all obtained from the same sample, sequenced in a study of identical twins. From the 5' RACE reads, TCRdb called clonotypes with MiXCR, one entry per CDR3 protein. The sample lists more than 1.5 million distinct CDR3 sequences, 32% occurring once. The specimen sequenced was cord blood. All receptors come from a newborn girl in good health.

The rearrangement uses TRBV20-1 and TRBJ2-2, with TRBD2 matching over 9 bases. The J segment lost 0 bases and the V segment lost 3 bases, leaving 8 bases of the junction unmatched. Germline-derived CDR1 and CDR2 are DFQATT and SNEGSKA (reference sequence). CDR3 size: 17 residues. CDR3 nucleotide sequence: TGCAGTGCTAGCGCGGGGACTAGCCCCGCGAACACCGGGGAGCTGTTTTTT. This codes for CSASAGTSPANTGELFF.

This clonotype was seen only a few times. The rearrangement joins TRBV11-2 to TRBJ1-2; D unclear. The V end lost 0 bases, the J end lost 2 bases, and 10 bases lay between the germline ends. The CDR3 is made up of 15 amino acids. Germline CDR1 reads SGHAT; CDR2 reads FQNNGV. The CDR3 is CASSLDRHANYGYTF. The CDR3 DNA is TGTGCCAGCAGCTTAGATCGGCATGCCAACTATGGCTACACCTTC. Full variable domain (missing parts from reference TRBV11-2 and TRBJ1-2): EAGVAQSPRYKIIEKRQSVAFWCNPISGHATLYWYQQILGQGPKLLIQFQNNGVVDDSQLPKDRFSAERLKGVDSTLKIQPAKLEDSAVYLCASSLDRHANYGYTFGSGTRLTVV.

CDR3 sequence: CASSLGGSQNYEQYF. The CDR3 region has the DNA TGTGCCAGCAGCTTAGGCGGGAGCCAAAACTACGAGCAGTACTTC. The J gene is TRBJ2-4, the V gene TRBV7-2; 7 positions match TRBD2. Matching the DNA end better, TRBJ2-7 makes the J call doubtful. There are 15 residues in the CDR3. The germline CDR1 and CDR2 sequences are SGHTA and FQGNSA.

This chain uses TRBV20-1 with TRBJ2-5; D unclear. The CDR3 runs 15 residues. Germline CDR1 reads DFQATT; CDR2 reads SNEGSKA (reference sequence). The ends were cut back, 0 bases at V and 2 bases at J, with 13 bases in the middle. The chain's CDR3 is CSARDWPRQQETQYF. CDR3 sequence (DNA): TGCAGTGCTAGAGATTGGCCGCGGCAGCAAGAGACCCAGTACTTC.

This clonotype was picked up a small number of times. The chain recombines TRBV28 with TRBJ2-7; no firm D call. The V gene lost 5 bases and the J gene lost 0 bases, with 11 bases spanning the gap. The CDR3 spans 14 residues. Germline V gene lookup returns CDR1 MDHEN and CDR2 SYDVKM. The CDR3 DNA follows: TGTGCCAGCAGTGACCCGACTGGCTCCTACGAGCAGTACTTC. It yields the protein CASSDPTGSYEQYF.

The rearrangement links TRBV6-6 to TRBJ2-7; D possibly corresponds to TRBD1 (5 bases). The CDR3 length is 12 residues. The V and J ends lost 6 bases and 6 bases respectively, with 12 bases between them. Germline CDR1 reads MNHNY; CDR2 reads SVGAGI (reference sequence). The CDR3 bases are TGTGCCAGCAGATTCCAGGGTTTCGAGCAGTACTTC. It yields the protein CASRFQGFEQYF.

This clonotype was seen a few times. The chain recombines TRBV2 with TRBJ2-1, with 13 nucleotides matching TRBD2. Germline values: CDR1 SNHLY, CDR2 FYNNEI. This CDR3 region has 15 residues. V lost 6 bases and J lost 5; bases outside the gene matches: 4. The CDR3 nucleotides are TGTGCCAGCAGGGGGACTAGCGGGGTGCACAATGAGCAGTTCTTC. This encodes CASRGTSGVHNEQFF.

This clonotype occurred a few times. The rearrangement links TRBV15 to TRBJ2-1; D is undetermined. Germline V gene sequence: CDR1 LNHNV, CDR2 YYDKDF (reference sequence). The CDR3 is 12 residues long. V was shortened by 4 bases and J by 5 bases, with 6 bases between the two germline ends. In DNA, the CDR3 is TGTGCCACCAGCAACGTCAACAATGAGCAGTTCTTC. As protein: CATSNVNNEQFF.

The chain couples TRBV20-1 to TRBJ1-5, with D perhaps TRBD1 (6 bases). The CDR3 length is 13 residues. Germline V gives CDR1 DFQATT, CDR2 SNEGSKA (reference sequence). With 1 base removed from V and 3 bases from J, the gap between germline ends came to 7 bases. CDR3 residues: CSARGGPNQPQHF. The CDR3 DNA follows: TGCAGTGCTAGAGGGGGGCCCAATCAGCCCCAGCATTTT.

This clonotype occurred a few times. The chain uses TRBV7-9 and TRBJ2-5; the D gene is possibly TRBD2 (6 bases). The CDR3 has 16 amino acids. Trimming removed 0 bases from V and 4 bases from J, with 15 bases in between. CDR1 SEHNR and CDR2 FQNEAQ come from the germline V gene (reference sequence). The CDR3 DNA is TGTGCCAGCAGCTTAGCCTACCTGACTAGAACAGAGACCCAGTACTTC. Its translation is CASSLAYLTRTETQYF.

This rearrangement joins TRBV3-1 to TRBJ2-1; TRBD2 is a possible D gene (6 bases). The DNA end is a closer match to TRBJ2-7, so the J assignment may be wrong. Germline CDR1 LGHDT, CDR2 YNNKEL (reference sequence). This CDR3 spans 18 amino acids. The CDR3 here is CASSQELLAGSSYNEQYF. CDR3 coding DNA: TGTGCCAGCAGCCAAGAGCTCCTTGCGGGGAGCTCCTACAATGAGCAGTACTTC.

V is TRBV4-2 and J is TRBJ1-5; no clear D gene. Germline CDR1 is LGHNA and CDR2 is YNFKEQ. The CDR3 contains 15 residues. The V end was cut by 1 base, the J end by 5 bases, with 12 bases between. The CDR3 DNA is TGTGCCAGCAGCCAAGTAATCGCGTTAGATCAGCCCCAGCATTTT. This translates into CASSQVIALDQPQHF.

The chain uses TRBV12-3 or TRBV12-4 and TRBJ1-5; 8 bases agree with TRBD1. Trimming took 6 bases from V and 7 from J; bases not matched to a gene: 8. This CDR3 region has 14 residues. CDR3 protein: CASSRQGLEQPQHF. DNA of the CDR3: TGTGCCAGCAGCCGACAGGGGCTTGAACAGCCCCAGCATTTT.

The chain employs TRBV6-2 or TRBV6-3 and TRBJ2-1; a possible D gene is TRBD2 (6 bases). CDR3 length: 14 residues. Germline CDR1 is MNHEY and CDR2 is SVGEGT. Trimming removed 7 bases from V and 8 bases from J, with 18 bases in between. CDR3 amino acids: CASTGTGNVDEQFF. For the CDR3, the DNA is TGTGCCAGCACCGGGACTGGGAATGTCGATGAGCAGTTCTTC.

This chain joins TRBV5-6 and TRBJ1-1; D not certain. V gave up 0 bases and J gave up 4 bases, with 7 bases separating them. The CDR3 has 13 residues. Germline V gives CDR1 SGHDT, CDR2 YYEEEE. The CDR3 spells CASSLVQFTEAFF. The CDR3 coding sequence is TGTGCCAGCAGCTTGGTTCAGTTCACTGAAGCTTTCTTT.

The chain uses TRBV9 and TRBJ2-1; 9 bases match TRBD2. The CDR3 length is 16 residues. The J segment lost 10 bases and the V segment lost 0 bases, leaving 11 bases of the junction unmatched. Looked up from germline, CDR1 is SGDLS and CDR2 is YYNGEE. The CDR3 region is CASSVATGESGGEQFF. CDR3 nucleotide sequence: TGTGCCAGCAGCGTAGCTACAGGGGAAAGCGGGGGGGAGCAGTTCTTC.

This clonotype was recorded a few times. This chain links TRBV29-1 with TRBJ2-1, with 14 bases aligning to TRBD2. Germline CDR1 SQVTM, CDR2 ANQGSEA. Trimming at V came to 1 base and at J to 8 bases, leaving 10 bases not matched to a gene. This CDR3 is built from 17 residues. CDR3 amino acids: CSVEAGTSGRVVDEQFF. CDR3 coding DNA: TGCAGCGTTGAAGCCGGGACTAGCGGGAGAGTAGTCGATGAGCAGTTCTTC.

Of note for this clonotype: Germline and junction disagree at one end, which may indicate a read error. The chain carries TRBV5-1 and TRBJ2-1; D might be TRBD1 or TRBD2, each matching 5 bases. The CDR3 is 14 residues long. The germline V gene has CDR1 SGHRS and CDR2 YFSETQ. CDR3 in amino acids: CAGSAGTRYNEQFF. CDR3 coding DNA: TGCGCCGGCAGCGCCGGGACCCGCTACAATGAGCAGTTCTTC.

This clonotype was observed many times. V is TRBV20-1 and J is TRBJ2-5; D might be TRBD2 (6 bases). Trimming removed 6 bases at V and 2 bases at J, with 16 bases between. The CDR3 covers 14 residues. From germline, CDR1 is DFQATT and CDR2 SNEGSKA (reference sequence). The CDR3, as DNA: TGCAGTGCCCTCCACGGGGGACCTCAAGAGACCCAGTACTTC. As protein: CSALHGGPQETQYF.

CDR3 region: CSATAGTNNSPLHF. The CDR3 nucleotides read TGCAGTGCCACGGCAGGGACCAACAATTCACCCCTCCACTTT. The V gene is TRBV20-1, the J gene TRBJ1-6; a possible D gene is TRBD1 (5 bases). CDR3 length equals 14 residues. From germline, CDR1 is DFQATT and CDR2 SNEGSKA (reference sequence). Trimming shortened V by 6 bases and J by 7 bases, and 16 bases separated the two germline ends.

CDR3 sequence (DNA): TGCGCCAGCAGCTTGGGGACGGTCGTAGAGGGGACCCAGTACTTC. Translating gives CASSLGTVVEGTQYF. The chain uses TRBV5-1 and TRBJ2-5; possibly TRBD2 for D (5 bases). From germline, CDR1 is SGHRS and CDR2 YFSETQ. V lost 0 bases and J 7 bases, leaving 16 bases between the germline ends. There are 15 residues in the CDR3.

The rearrangement uses TRBV27 and TRBJ2-1, with 8 bases lining up with TRBD1. From germline, CDR1 is MNHEY and CDR2 SMNVEV (reference sequence). This CDR3 region has 15 residues. Trimming removed 5 bases from V and 3 bases from J; junction bases left unmatched: 6. CDR3: CASSPQGAHYNEQFF. As DNA, the CDR3 is TGTGCCAGCAGTCCTCAGGGGGCCCACTACAATGAGCAGTTCTTC.

This clonotype was counted between two and nine times. The rearrangement links TRBV20-1 to TRBJ2-1; 14 nucleotides agree with TRBD2. Trimming removed 5 bases from V and 8 bases from J; junction bases left unmatched: 8. Germline V gene sequence: CDR1 DFQATT, CDR2 SNEGSKA (reference sequence). This CDR3 spans 15 amino acids. CDR3 residues: CSAQGGTSGSYEQFF. CDR3 DNA sequence: TGCAGTGCTCAGGGGGGGACTAGCGGGAGTTATGAGCAGTTCTTC.

In its sample, this clonotype was seen a few times. The chain employs TRBV4-1 and TRBJ2-5; the match to TRBD2 covers 8 bases. V lost 4 bases to trimming and J lost 11 bases; unmatched junction nucleotides: 21. Germline V gene data show CDR1 as MGHRA and CDR2 as YSYEKL. The CDR3 is 17 residues long. DNA of the CDR3: TGCGCCAGCAGCCGAGAGACTAGCGCTCACTCCTACAATGAGCAGTACTTC. Translating it yields CASSRETSAHSYNEQYF.

This clonotype was detected many times. J is TRBJ2-7 and V is TRBV14; no reliable D call. This CDR3 region has 13 residues. CDR1 is SGHDN and CDR2 is FVKESK in the germline V gene. The ends were cut back, 1 base at V and 5 bases at J, with 9 bases in the middle. In DNA, the CDR3 is TGTGCCAGCAGCCAAGGACGTGGGAACGAGCAGTACTTC. It is translated as CASSQGRGNEQYF.

The gene calls are TRBV7-9 and TRBJ1-2; 10 bases are shared with TRBD1. Losses at the gene ends were 2 bases for V and 5 bases for J; bases not matched to a gene: 11. The CDR3 covers 17 residues. Looked up from germline, CDR1 is SEHNR and CDR2 is FQNEAQ (reference sequence). The CDR3 bases are TGTGCCAGCAGCTTAAAGGGACAGGGGAGACCAACATATGGCTACACCTTC. Translation gives CASSLKGQGRPTYGYTF.

CDR3 coding DNA: TGCAGTGCTAGCGCGGGACAGTACTCCTACGAGCAGTACTTC. Its translation: CSASAGQYSYEQYF. This chain connects TRBV20-1 to TRBJ2-5; possible D gene TRBD1, 7 bases. TRBJ2-7 matches the DNA end more closely, so the J call is doubtful. The CDR3 is 14 residues long. Germline lookup yields CDR1 DFQATT and CDR2 SNEGSKA (reference sequence).

A few counts support this clonotype. The chain carries TRBV20-1 and TRBJ1-5, with 10 bases identical to TRBD1. This CDR3 region has 16 residues. Germline assignment: CDR1 DFQATT and CDR2 SNEGSKA (reference sequence). V dropped 6 bases and J dropped 3; count of bases not matched to a gene: 11. CDR3 sequence (DNA): TGCAGTGCCAGCGGCGGGACAGGGGAATTCAATCAGCCCCAGCATTTT. This encodes CSASGGTGEFNQPQHF.